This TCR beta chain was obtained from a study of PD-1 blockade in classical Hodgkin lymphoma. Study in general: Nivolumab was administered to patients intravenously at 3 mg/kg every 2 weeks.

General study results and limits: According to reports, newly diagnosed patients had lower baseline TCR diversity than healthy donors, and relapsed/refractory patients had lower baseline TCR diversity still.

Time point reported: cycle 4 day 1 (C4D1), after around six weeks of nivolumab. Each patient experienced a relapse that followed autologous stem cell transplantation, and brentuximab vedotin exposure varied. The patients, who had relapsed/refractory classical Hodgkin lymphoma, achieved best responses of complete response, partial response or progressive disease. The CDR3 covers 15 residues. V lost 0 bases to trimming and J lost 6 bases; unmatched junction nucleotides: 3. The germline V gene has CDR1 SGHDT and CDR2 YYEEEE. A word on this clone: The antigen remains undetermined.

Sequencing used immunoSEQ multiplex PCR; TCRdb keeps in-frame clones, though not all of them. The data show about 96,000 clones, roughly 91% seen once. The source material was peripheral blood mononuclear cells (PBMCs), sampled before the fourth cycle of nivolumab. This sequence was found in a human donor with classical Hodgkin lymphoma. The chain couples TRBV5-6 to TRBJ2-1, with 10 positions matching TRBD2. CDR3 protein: CASSLAAGGINEQFF. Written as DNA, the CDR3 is TGTGCCAGCAGCTTGGCAGCGGGAGGGATCAATGAGCAGTTCTTC.